The 24 T cell receptor beta chains in this list originate from one sample, sequenced in a study of Ad26.COV2.S vaccination and SARS-CoV-2 variants (dated by TCRdb to 2020 to 2022). Libraries were prepared through the immunoSEQ multiplex PCR assay. In its TCRdb copy, this immuneACCESS table keeps in-frame sequences only and misses some clones. Where compared with another copy, unresolved V genes explain less than half of these, and the others have no known cause. The sample table holds about 400,000 clones, of which over 75% were seen once. Under 2% of the sample belongs to the ten largest clones. The treatment or condition label for this specimen denotes: some 20 received Ad26.COV2.S at low or high dose, single or two shots; about 5 received placebo; per-sample allocation not given. Repertoires of vaccine and placebo recipients were sequenced from samples taken on day 63 after the first injection.

Specimen: peripheral blood, collected in a trial of Ad26.COV2.S vaccine versus placebo. These receptors were taken from a person between 18 and 60 years old who received the Ad26.COV2.S COVID-19 vaccine or a placebo.

The chain uses TRBV5-6 and TRBJ2-4; TRBD2 matches 9 bases. This CDR3 is built from 14 residues. The J segment lost 6 bases and the V segment lost 3 bases, leaving 4 bases of the junction unmatched. CDR1 SGHDT and CDR2 YYEEEE come from the germline V gene. DNA for the CDR3: TGTGCCAGCAGCTCTAGCGGGAAGGCAAACATTCAGTACTTC. This encodes CASSSSGKANIQYF.

Many counts were recorded for this clone. The chain has TRBV5-1 and TRBJ1-2; 8 nucleotides agree with TRBD1. V was pared by 0 bases and J by 6 bases, with 7 bases of the junction left unmatched. In germline, CDR1 is SGHRS, CDR2 YFSETQ. The CDR3 has 15 residues. The CDR3 reads CASSLEYSDRDGYTF. The CDR3 DNA is TGCGCCAGCAGCTTGGAGTATTCGGACAGGGATGGCTACACCTTC.

The genes are TRBV16 and TRBJ1-1; D is perhaps TRBD1 (5 bases). CDR1 is KGHSY and CDR2 is FQNENV in the germline V gene. V lost 1 base, J lost 6 bases, and 18 bases lay in between. There are 16 residues in the CDR3. The CDR3 sequence: CASSQFARGVRAEAFF. In nucleotides, the CDR3 is TGTGCCAGCAGCCAATTCGCCAGAGGGGTCAGGGCTGAAGCTTTCTTT.

The chain links TRBV12-3 or TRBV12-4 to TRBJ2-1, with D perhaps given as TRBD1 or TRBD2 (5 bases each). V shed 8 bases and J shed 2 bases, with 10 bases lying between them. The CDR3 runs to 13 residues. The CDR3 DNA reads as TGTGCCAGCGATCCGGGGCCCTACAATGAGCAGTTCTTC. Encoded protein: CASDPGPYNEQFF.

The V and J genes are TRBV6-5 and TRBJ1-2, with a tentative D call TRBD1 (5 bases). Germline V gene lookup returns CDR1 MNHEY and CDR2 SVGAGI. The CDR3 length is 15 residues. The V end lost 4 bases, the J end lost 0 bases, and 12 bases lay between the germline ends. The CDR3 nucleotides are TGTGCCAGCAGTTTAACCGGGACGCCTAACTATGGCTACACCTTC. Translated, it gives CASSLTGTPNYGYTF.

This CDR3 is CASSEIQASGNTIYF. CDR3 nucleotide sequence: TGTGCCAGCAGTGAAATACAGGCCTCTGGAAACACCATATATTTT. The chain links TRBV2 to TRBJ1-3; TRBD1 is a possible D gene (5 bases). V lost 2 bases and J 0 bases, leaving 8 bases between the germline ends. The length of the CDR3 is 15 residues. CDR1 is SNHLY, CDR2 FYNNEI, per germline. Based on the CDR3 plus reference TRBV2 and TRBJ1-3, the full variable domain is EPEVTQTPSHQVTQMGQEVILRCVPISNHLYFYWYRQILGQKVEFLVSFYNNEISEKSEIFDDQFSVERPDGSNFTLKIRSTKLEDSAMYFCASSEIQASGNTIYFGEGSWLTVV.

The chain employs TRBV5-1 and TRBJ1-1, with 9 bases fitting TRBD1. The CDR3 has 12 amino acids. The germline V gene encodes CDR1 SGHRS and CDR2 YFSETQ. Germline trimming cut 4 bases from V and 10 bases from J; bases unmatched to any gene: 5. The chain's CDR3 is CASSETGGLAFF. The CDR3 DNA reads as TGCGCCAGCAGCGAAACAGGGGGCTTAGCTTTCTTT. The whole variable domain, remainder taken from reference TRBV5-1 and TRBJ1-1, is KAGVTQTPRYLIKTRGQQVTLSCSPISGHRSVSWYQQTPGQGLQFLFEYFSETQRNKGNFPGRFSGRQFSNSRSEMNVSTLELGDSALYLCASSETGGLAFFGQGTRLTVV.

V usage is TRBV11-2 and J usage is TRBJ1-4, with D perhaps TRBD1 (5 bases). V lost 1 base to trimming and J lost 4 bases, with 13 bases between them. Germline V lookup: CDR1 SGHAT, CDR2 FQNNGV. This CDR3 spans 16 amino acids. Here the CDR3 reads CASSLVSGDGNEKLFF. CDR3 coding DNA: TGTGCCAGCAGCTTAGTATCCGGGGACGGTAATGAAAAACTGTTTTTT.

The genes are TRBV5-1 and TRBJ1-1, with D hard to call. V was trimmed by 4 bases and J by 3 bases, leaving 13 bases between them. There are 14 residues in the CDR3. The germline V gene encodes CDR1 SGHRS and CDR2 YFSETQ. For the CDR3, the DNA is TGCGCCAGCAGCCCACCCAATAGGTACACTGAAGCTTTCTTT. Encoded protein: CASSPPNRYTEAFF.

The chain recombines TRBV6-5 with TRBJ1-5; the match to TRBD1 covers 8 bases. The CDR3 is 14 residues long. Germline V CDR1 and CDR2: MNHEY, SVGAGI. V lost 5 bases and J lost 6; bases outside the gene matches: 6. The CDR3 DNA follows: TGTGCCAGCAGTACGGACAGGGACGGTCAGCCCCAGCATTTT. Translation gives CASSTDRDGQPQHF.

The chain has TRBV7-9 and TRBJ1-2; D is unclear. The CDR3 length is 12 residues. The germline V gene has CDR1 SEHNR and CDR2 FQNEAQ (reference sequence). V was pared by 0 bases and J by 8 bases, with 7 bases between. This CDR3 reads CASSLARGGYTF. The CDR3 DNA follows: TGTGCCAGCAGCTTAGCACGAGGGGGCTACACCTTC.

About this clone: The same CDR3 also results from other DNA sequences found in this sample. The chain uses TRBV5-4 and TRBJ2-7; D might be TRBD2 (7 bases). The V and J ends lost 2 bases and 2 bases respectively, with 11 bases between them. Per the germline V gene, CDR1 is SGHNT and CDR2 is YYREEE (reference sequence). The CDR3 contains 14 residues. CDR3 in DNA: TGTGCCAGCAGCTTAGGGGGGGAAACCTACGAGCAGTACTTC. Translated, it gives CASSLGGETYEQYF.

This clone was observed a single time. The genes are TRBV7-2 and TRBJ2-7; D is unresolved. The CDR3 runs 13 residues. V dropped 5 bases and J dropped 5 bases, with 13 bases sitting between them. Germline assignment: CDR1 SGHTA and CDR2 FQGNSA. The CDR3 is CASSPRHGDEQYF. In DNA form, the CDR3 reads TGTGCCAGCAGCCCTCGACACGGAGACGAGCAGTACTTC.

This clone has a handful of counts. The chain employs TRBV7-2 and TRBJ2-3; weak D call: TRBD1 (5 bases). The V gene lost 1 base and the J gene lost 2 bases, with 10 bases spanning the gap. CDR3 length equals 15 residues. CDR1 and CDR2 (germline): SGHTA, FQGNSA. The DNA for the CDR3 is TGTGCCAGCAGCTTAGGGGGCGGTACCACAGATACGCAGTATTTT. The encoded protein is CASSLGGGTTDTQYF.

The chain uses TRBV23-1 and TRBJ2-6; 8 positions agree with TRBD1. TRBV23-1 is classed as an ORF, of uncertain function. CDR3 length equals 19 residues. With V trimmed by 4 bases and J by 3 bases, 14 bases remained unmatched. DNA for the CDR3: TGCGCCAGCAGTCCCAGGGGGCGGACACCAATATTTGGGGCCAACGTCCTGACTTTC. It specifies CASSPRGRTPIFGANVLTF.

The chain is built from TRBV14 and TRBJ1-1; D gene ambiguous. Trimming took off 7 bases at V and 5 bases at J, with 14 bases between the two ends. This CDR3 is built from 13 residues. Germline CDR1 and CDR2: SGHDN and FVKESK. The CDR3 DNA reads TGTGCCAGCACCCCCTCACGGGGTACTGAAGCTTTCTTT. This translates into CASTPSRGTEAFF.

V and J are TRBV12-3 or TRBV12-4 and TRBJ1-1; the match to TRBD1 covers 7 bases. Trimming at V came to 3 bases and at J to 5 bases, leaving 3 bases not matched to a gene. CDR3 length: 13 amino acids. In DNA, the CDR3 is TGTGCCAGCAGTTTGACACAGGGGACTGAAGCTTTCTTT. Translated: CASSLTQGTEAFF.

V gene TRBV5-6 combines with J gene TRBJ2-7, with D perhaps matching TRBD1 or TRBD2 (5 bases each). The germline V gene encodes CDR1 SGHDT and CDR2 YYEEEE. Trimming left V 4 bases short and J 4 bases short, with 12 bases between. The CDR3 extends over 13 amino acids. The CDR3 reads CASSAGTGYEQYF. As DNA, the CDR3 is TGTGCCAGCAGCGCAGGGACCGGGTACGAGCAGTACTTC. The complete variable domain, with remaining parts taken from reference TRBV5-6 and TRBJ2-7, reads DAGVTQSPTHLIKTRGQQVTLRCSPKSGHDTVSWYQQALGQGPQFIFQYYEEEERQRGNFPDRFSGHQFPNYSSELNVNALLLGDSALYLCASSAGTGYEQYFGPGTRLTVT.

This clone was seen once. This chain uses TRBV28 with TRBJ2-2; possibly TRBD2 for D (5 bases). The CDR3 extends over 14 amino acids. Trimming shortened V by 7 bases and J by 4 bases, and 13 bases separated the two germline ends. The germline V gene has CDR1 MDHEN and CDR2 SYDVKM. CDR3 region: CASTPGFGTGELFF. The CDR3 bases are TGTGCCAGCACCCCGGGGTTTGGCACCGGGGAGCTGTTTTTT. Supplemented by reference TRBV28 and TRBJ2-2, the full variable domain reads DVKVTQSSRYLVKRTGEKVFLECVQDMDHENMFWYRQDPGLGLRLIYFSYDVKMKEKGDIPEGYSVSREKKERFSLILESASTNQTSMYLCASTPGFGTGELFFGEGSRLTVL.

The V and J genes are TRBV28 and TRBJ1-2; the match to TRBD1 covers 11 bases. The germline V gene encodes CDR1 MDHEN and CDR2 SYDVKM. Trimming removed 5 bases from V and 6 bases from J; junction bases left unmatched: 8. The CDR3 runs 15 residues. CDR3: CASSVPGQGVHGYTF. DNA for the CDR3: TGTGCCAGCAGTGTACCGGGACAGGGGGTACATGGCTACACCTTC.

V usage is TRBV5-4 and J usage is TRBJ2-1; D is ambiguous. The CDR3 is 17 amino acids. Trimming removed 2 bases from V and 0 bases from J, with 15 bases in between. Germline loops: CDR1 SGHNT, CDR2 YYREEE (reference sequence). CDR3: CASSLGPFLNSYNEQFF. Written as DNA, the CDR3 is TGTGCCAGCAGCTTAGGCCCGTTCCTTAACTCCTACAATGAGCAGTTCTTC.

V is TRBV19 and J is TRBJ1-1; no clear D. The CDR3 runs to 15 residues. Trimming cost V 5 bases and J 5 bases, with 18 bases left between them. Germline CDR1 reads LNHDA; CDR2 reads SQIVND (reference sequence). The chain's CDR3 is CASSPRAPRKTEAFF. As DNA, the CDR3 is TGTGCCAGTAGTCCCCGGGCCCCGAGGAAGACTGAAGCTTTCTTT.

The V gene is TRBV28, the J gene TRBJ2-7; 9 positions match TRBD2. CDR3 size: 14 residues. Looked up from germline, CDR1 is MDHEN and CDR2 is SYDVKM. V trimming: 3 bases; J trimming: 6 bases; junction bases outside the gene matches: 6. The CDR3: CASSLAGGVREQYF. The CDR3 DNA reads as TGTGCCAGCAGTTTGGCGGGAGGGGTACGCGAGCAGTACTTC.

The gene calls are TRBV24-1 and TRBJ2-3; D not certain. The germline gives CDR1 KGHDR, CDR2 SFDVKD. V was clipped by 7 bases and J by 1 base, with 8 bases between them. The CDR3 sequence is 13 residues long. The CDR3 coding sequence is TGTGCCACCAGGCAGGACGGCACAGATACGCAGTATTTT. Its protein product is CATRQDGTDTQYF.